This entry describes one T cell receptor (beta chain). Its cognate antigen is unknown. Cultured CD4+ T-cell DNA underwent Oncomine TCR Beta short-read sequencing. TCRdb used MiXCR to reprocess the PCR reads, holding one entry per CDR3 protein. Here the sample spans fewer than 10,000 distinct CDR3 sequences, 35% to 50% being singletons. This CDR3 spans 14 amino acids. The V gene's germline CDR1 is MNHEY and CDR2 SMNVEV (reference sequence). Trimming removed 7 bases from V and 1 base from J, with 13 bases in between. This specimen comes from a study of vaccination and CD4 T cells after COVID-19. Treatment given: roughly ten-day PBMC culture with coronavirus spike peptide pools or control peptides (ViraFEST assay).

The source is a human donor who had recovered from COVID-19. J is TRBJ1-1 and V is TRBV27; maybe TRBD1 (5 bases). The sample consisted of CD4+ T cells from blood, cultured in vitro. CDR3 amino acids: CASIGWGRNTEAFF. The CDR3 DNA follows: TGTGCCAGCATTGGATGGGGACGGAACACTGAAGCTTTCTTT.